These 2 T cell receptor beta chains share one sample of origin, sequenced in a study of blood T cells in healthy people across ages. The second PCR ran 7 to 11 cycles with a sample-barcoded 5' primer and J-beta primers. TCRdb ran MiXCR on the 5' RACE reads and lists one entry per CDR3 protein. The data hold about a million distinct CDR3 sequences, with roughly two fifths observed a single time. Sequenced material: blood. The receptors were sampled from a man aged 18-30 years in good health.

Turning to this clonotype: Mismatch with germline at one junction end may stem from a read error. CDR3 DNA: TGTGCCAGCAGTTTAGGGGGGGCTAGCACAGATACGGAGTATTTT. It codes for CASSLGGASTDTEYF. The chain uses TRBV12-3 or TRBV12-4 and TRBJ2-3; either TRBD1 or TRBD2 may supply D (6 bases each). The CDR3 totals 15 residues.

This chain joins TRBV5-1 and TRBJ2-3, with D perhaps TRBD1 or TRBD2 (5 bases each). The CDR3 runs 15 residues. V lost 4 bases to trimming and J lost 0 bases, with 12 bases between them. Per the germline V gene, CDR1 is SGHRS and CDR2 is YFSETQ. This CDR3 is CASSENRDSTDTQYF. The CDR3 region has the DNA TGCGCCAGCAGCGAAAACCGGGACAGCACAGATACGCAGTATTTT.